The rows below give T cell receptor beta chains drawn from one sample of a study of immune characterization of retroperitoneal liposarcoma. TCRdb ran MiXCR on the PCR reads and lists one entry per CDR3 protein. The sample records thousands of distinct CDR3 sequences, approximately 20% being singletons. Material: tumor tissue. Source of these receptors: a male donor with retroperitoneal liposarcoma. CDR3s include the opening cysteine and the closing phenylalanine or tryptophan. A D gene is named only where the DNA matches it firmly. Some rows have no size entry. The others give once, few or many, or a class for an expanded clone.

v_gene: TRBV6-6; d_gene: TRBD1; j_gene: TRBJ1-1; abundance: -; CDR3nt: TGTGCCAGCAACCAAGGGGGCAGCAACACTGAAGCTTTCTTT; CDR3aa: CASNQGGSNTEAFF
v_gene: TRBV6-1; d_gene: -; j_gene: TRBJ2-1; abundance: large; CDR3nt: TGTGCCAGCAAGACCTTGACCTACAGCGGCGAATACGAGCAGTTCTTC; CDR3aa: CASKTLTYSGEYEQFF
v_gene: TRBV6-1; d_gene: TRBD1; j_gene: TRBJ2-3; abundance: -; CDR3nt: TGTGCCAGCAGTGAAAACGACAGGGTCTACAGCACAGATACGCAGTATTTT; CDR3aa: CASSENDRVYSTDTQYF
v_gene: TRBV7-2; d_gene: -; j_gene: TRBJ2-1; abundance: medium-sized; CDR3nt: TGTGCCAGCAGCTTAGAGATGGGGGGAAACTACGAGCAGTTCTTC; CDR3aa: CASSLEMGGNYEQFF
v_gene: TRBV7-2; d_gene: -; j_gene: TRBJ1-6; abundance: -; CDR3nt: TGTGCCAGCAGCTTCAAGGGTTCGGATTCACCCCTCCACTTT; CDR3aa: CASSFKGSDSPLHF
v_gene: TRBV7-2; d_gene: -; j_gene: TRBJ2-5; abundance: medium-sized; CDR3nt: TGTGCCAGCAGCTTAGGAGCAGAGACCCAGTACTTC; CDR3aa: CASSLGAETQYF
v_gene: TRBV10-3; d_gene: TRBD1; j_gene: TRBJ2-7; abundance: -; CDR3nt: TGTGCCATCAGGGGACAGGGAGGCGAGCAGTACTTC; CDR3aa: CAIRGQGGEQYF
v_gene: TRBV12-3/TRBV12-4; d_gene: -; j_gene: TRBJ2-7; abundance: large; CDR3nt: TGTGCCAGCAGCGTGGCTGGACTCTCCTACGAGCAGTACTTC; CDR3aa: CASSVAGLSYEQYF
v_gene: TRBV12-3/TRBV12-4; d_gene: -; j_gene: TRBJ2-1; abundance: large; CDR3nt: TGTGCCAGCAGTCCCGGCAGGGGGGTATCCTACGAGCAGTTCTTC; CDR3aa: CASSPGRGVSYEQFF
v_gene: TRBV6-1; d_gene: -; j_gene: TRBJ2-1; abundance: -; CDR3nt: TGTGCCAGCAGTAGGGTGCGAGGGGAGCAGTTCTTC; CDR3aa: CASSRVRGEQFF
v_gene: TRBV6-1; d_gene: TRBD2; j_gene: TRBJ2-1; abundance: -; CDR3nt: TGTGCCAGCGCCCCTCGACTAGCTGACAATGAGCAGTTCTTC; CDR3aa: CASAPRLADNEQFF